This TCR beta chain was profiled in a study of T cell changes during pregnancy in multiple sclerosis. Germline CDR1 SGHRS, CDR2 YFSETQ. Trimming left V 4 bases short and J 10 bases short, with 14 bases between. The CDR3 is made up of 13 amino acids. Only in-frame clones appear in the TCRdb table, and some are missing; sequencing was by immunoSEQ multiplex PCR. The data hold approximately 100,000 clones, with about 90% observed a single time. This sequence originates from a female donor with multiple sclerosis, enrolled in a pregnancy study. The V and J genes are TRBV5-1 and TRBJ2-2, with a weak D call TRBD2 (5 bases). Specimen: peripheral blood, collected before pregnancy. CDR3 region: CASSPPDSEELFF. CDR3 sequence (DNA): TGCGCCAGCAGCCCTCCCGATAGCGAGGAGCTGTTTTTT.